Below, 25 T cell receptor beta chains from the same sample are listed, as sequenced in a study of blood T cell repertoires in COVID-19. Repertoires were generated with immunoSEQ multiplex PCR, while TCRdb's copy carries only in-frame clones and drops some. The repertoire includes around 400,000 clones, approximately 89% of them detected once, and roughly 10% sits in the top ten. The sample comprised peripheral blood. Receptor source: a woman under 40 with COVID-19, enrolled during active disease.

The V call is TRBV9, the J call TRBJ1-4; 7 nucleotides line up with TRBD1. The trim removed 3 bases at V and 0 bases at J, leaving 8 bases unmatched. This CDR3 is 17 amino acids long. Germline V gene lookup returns CDR1 SGDLS and CDR2 YYNGEE. The DNA for the CDR3 is TGTGCCAGCAGCGCCGCCAGGGGGACTGCAACTAATGAAAAACTGTTTTTT. Its protein is CASSAARGTATNEKLFF.

The chain uses TRBV12-5 and TRBJ1-1, with TRBD1 as a possible D gene (6 bases). This CDR3 region has 15 residues. V was clipped by 5 bases and J by 1 base, with 14 bases between them. Germline CDR1 LGHNT, CDR2 FRNRAP. CDR3 region: CASGPGADGNTEAFF. The CDR3 region has the DNA TGTGCTAGTGGTCCAGGGGCCGATGGGAACACTGAAGCTTTCTTT.

The chain recombines TRBV7-2 with TRBJ2-7; tentative D call: TRBD2 (5 bases). The CDR3 sequence is 16 residues long. Germline CDR1 is SGHTA and CDR2 is FQGNSA. V was trimmed by 1 base and J by 3 bases, leaving 16 bases between them. The CDR3 DNA reads as TGTGCCAGCAGCTTAGGGCCCCCCGAGGGCGGCTACGAGCAGTACTTC. Protein sequence: CASSLGPPEGGYEQYF.

This clone was found a few times. This chain links TRBV27 with TRBJ2-7, with TRBD2 matching over 9 bases. The germline CDR1 and CDR2 sequences are MNHEY and SMNVEV (reference sequence). J was trimmed by 2 bases and V by 4 bases; bases with no gene match: 6. This CDR3 region has 15 residues. CDR3 DNA: TGTGCCAGCAGTTATAGGGCGGGAGGGCCCTACGAGCAGTACTTC. Protein: CASSYRAGGPYEQYF.

V usage is TRBV30 and J usage is TRBJ1-1; TRBD1 agrees at 7 bases. CDR3 length: 15 amino acids. Trimming cost V 4 bases and J 5 bases; bases outside gene matches: 13. Per germline, CDR1 GTSNPN and CDR2 SVGIG (reference sequence). The CDR3 spells CAWTPAQGGWTEAFF. In nucleotides, the CDR3 is TGTGCCTGGACCCCGGCGCAGGGGGGTTGGACTGAAGCTTTCTTT.

V usage is TRBV2 and J usage is TRBJ1-2, with 12 bases identical to TRBD1. This CDR3 is built from 15 residues. After removal of 7 bases from V and 4 bases from J, the junction contained 7 bases not matched to a gene. CDR1 SNHLY and CDR2 FYNNEI come from the germline V gene. The CDR3 reads CASIRDRGRSYGYTF. The CDR3 DNA follows: TGTGCCAGCATCCGGGACAGGGGGCGCTCCTATGGCTACACCTTC.

The chain combines TRBV7-2 with TRBJ2-5; weak D call: TRBD2 (6 bases). The V gene lost 3 bases and the J gene lost 6 bases, with 17 bases spanning the gap. This CDR3 spans 15 amino acids. CDR1 and CDR2 (germline): SGHTA, FQGNSA. The CDR3 coding sequence is TGTGCCAGCAGCTTGAAAACTAGCATGATACAGACCCAGTACTTC. It specifies CASSLKTSMIQTQYF.

The rearrangement links TRBV4-1 to TRBJ1-1; D is possibly TRBD1 (6 bases). V lost 4 bases and J 3 bases, leaving 15 bases between the germline ends. CDR3 length equals 15 residues. Germline CDR1 and CDR2: MGHRA and YSYEKL. CDR3 residues: CASSRAQGLYTEAFF. The CDR3 DNA sequence: TGCGCCAGCAGCCGGGCTCAGGGGCTGTACACTGAAGCTTTCTTT.

This clone was seen a few times. The chain is built from TRBV30 and TRBJ2-7; D is possibly TRBD1 (6 bases). This CDR3 has 12 amino acids. CDR1 is GTSNPN and CDR2 is SVGIG in the germline V gene (reference sequence). V was shortened by 3 bases and J by 2 bases, with 8 bases between the two germline ends. The CDR3 spells CAWRQGPYEQYF. Written as DNA, the CDR3 is TGTGCCTGGAGACAGGGCCCCTACGAGCAGTACTTC.

This chain uses TRBV6-1 with TRBJ2-7; D is perhaps TRBD2 (7 bases). Trimming cost V 4 bases and J 2 bases, with 30 bases left between them. Germline values: CDR1 MNHNS, CDR2 SASEGT. The length of the CDR3 is 20 residues. CDR3 sequence reads: CASSGDRFGAGNLPPYEQYF. As DNA, the CDR3 is TGTGCCAGCAGTGGAGACAGGTTCGGAGCGGGAAATCTCCCACCCTACGAGCAGTACTTC.

The rearrangement uses TRBV11-1 and TRBJ2-7; D is possibly TRBD1 (5 bases). V lost 5 bases and J 3 bases, leaving 14 bases between the germline ends. Germline V gene data show CDR1 as SGHAT and CDR2 as FQDESV (reference sequence). The CDR3 has 14 residues. The CDR3 DNA follows: TGTGCCAGCAGCAGGCAGGGTATTATCTACGAGCAGTACTTC. Translated, it gives CASSRQGIIYEQYF.

The chain links TRBV2 to TRBJ2-7, with D perhaps matching TRBD2 (5 bases). The CDR3 extends over 14 amino acids. The germline gives CDR1 SNHLY, CDR2 FYNNEI. V was trimmed by 3 bases and J by 6 bases, leaving 15 bases between them. The CDR3 DNA reads as TGTGCCAGCAGTGAGGAGGTGTACGGCGCCGAGCAGTACTTC. The encoded protein is CASSEEVYGAEQYF. Full variable domain (rest looked up from reference TRBV2 and TRBJ2-7): EPEVTQTPSHQVTQMGQEVILRCVPISNHLYFYWYRQILGQKVEFLVSFYNNEISEKSEIFDDQFSVERPDGSNFTLKIRSTKLEDSAMYFCASSEEVYGAEQYFGPGTRLTVT.

This clone came up once. This chain uses TRBV24-1 with TRBJ1-2; TRBD1 might be the D (6 bases). Trimming removed 3 bases from V and 7 bases from J, with 17 bases in between. Germline CDR1 KGHDR, CDR2 SFDVKD. The CDR3 spans 15 residues. Here the CDR3 reads CATSDETQGYGGYTF. The DNA of the CDR3 is TGTGCCACCAGTGATGAAACACAGGGTTATGGTGGCTACACCTTC.

The chain is built from TRBV19 and TRBJ1-1, with D possibly matching TRBD1 (5 bases). The V end lost 8 bases, the J end lost 4 bases, and 17 bases lay between the germline ends. CDR1 is LNHDA, CDR2 SQIVND, per germline (reference sequence). CDR3 length: 14 amino acids. The CDR3 sequence: CASSPRGDATEAFF. CDR3 in DNA: TGTGCCAGTTCCCCCCGGGGGGACGCCACTGAAGCTTTCTTT.

V usage is TRBV10-3 and J usage is TRBJ2-1; TRBD2 matches at 8 bases. The V and J ends lost 3 bases and 1 base, in that order; junction bases with no gene match: 8. Germline assignment: CDR1 ENHRY and CDR2 SYGVKD. The CDR3 extends over 17 amino acids. The CDR3 spells CAISESRGGSSYNEQFF. CDR3 nucleotides: TGTGCCATCAGTGAATCCCGGGGGGGGAGTTCCTACAATGAGCAGTTCTTC.

The rearrangement uses TRBV6-5 and TRBJ2-1, with 8 nucleotides matching TRBD2. The CDR3 covers 13 residues. V was pared by 5 bases and J by 8 bases, with 5 bases of the junction left unmatched. The germline V gene encodes CDR1 MNHEY and CDR2 SVGAGI. DNA for the CDR3: TGTGCCAGCAGTAGCGGGAGCGGGGATGAGCAGTTCTTC. Residues: CASSSGSGDEQFF.

The V call is TRBV5-1, the J call TRBJ2-1, with 10 bases aligning to TRBD2. The V and J ends lost 6 bases and 4 bases, in that order; junction bases with no gene match: 10. CDR1 is SGHRS and CDR2 is YFSETQ in the germline V gene. The CDR3 runs 16 residues. The CDR3: CASTNGASGGYNEQFF. The CDR3 bases are TGCGCCAGCACCAATGGGGCTAGCGGGGGATACAATGAGCAGTTCTTC. Complete variable domain (other parts from reference TRBV5-1 and TRBJ2-1): KAGVTQTPRYLIKTRGQQVTLSCSPISGHRSVSWYQQTPGQGLQFLFEYFSETQRNKGNFPGRFSGRQFSNSRSEMNVSTLELGDSALYLCASTNGASGGYNEQFFGPGTRLTVL.

The V call is TRBV28, the J call TRBJ2-3, with TRBD2 identical over 7 bases. Germline CDR1 reads MDHEN; CDR2 reads SYDVKM. The junction had 7 bases not matched to a gene; V was cut back by 2 bases and J by 8 bases. This CDR3 is 14 amino acids long. CDR3 nucleotide sequence: TGTGCCAGCAGTTTAAACGCGGGAGATGGTACGCAGTATTTT. This encodes CASSLNAGDGTQYF.

Concerning this clone: The sample holds other DNA sequences that translate to the same CDR3. The gene calls are TRBV25-1 and TRBJ1-1; 10 positions agree with TRBD1. The CDR3 totals 12 residues. The germline V gene has CDR1 MGHDK and CDR2 SYGVNS. The trim removed 8 bases at V and 5 bases at J, leaving 2 bases unmatched. CDR3 nucleotide sequence: TGTGCCAGCCGGGGACAGGGGACTGAAGCTTTCTTT. Amino acid sequence: CASRGQGTEAFF.

J is TRBJ2-7 and V is TRBV25-1; 12 positions match TRBD1. CDR1 is MGHDK, CDR2 SYGVNS, per germline. Losses at the gene ends were 4 bases for V and 5 bases for J; bases not matched to a gene: 6. This CDR3 region has 15 residues. CDR3 protein: CASSVSGDRGHEQYF. The CDR3 bases are TGTGCCAGCAGTGTTTCTGGGGACAGGGGGCACGAGCAGTACTTC.

This chain links TRBV25-1 with TRBJ2-1; 11 bases map to TRBD1. The CDR3 runs 15 residues. The germline CDR1 and CDR2 sequences are MGHDK and SYGVNS. V lost 2 bases and J lost 8; bases outside the gene matches: 5. The CDR3 coding sequence is TGTGCCAGCAGTGAAGGACAGGGGGCTACCGATGAGCAGTTCTTC. It codes for CASSEGQGATDEQFF.

The chain uses TRBV5-1 and TRBJ2-7; D not resolved. The germline V gene encodes CDR1 SGHRS and CDR2 YFSETQ. V lost 2 bases to trimming and J lost 0 bases, with 9 bases between them. This CDR3 is built from 14 residues. This CDR3 is CASSFAQDSYEQYF. CDR3 in DNA: TGCGCCAGCAGCTTCGCGCAGGACTCCTACGAGCAGTACTTC.

The rearrangement joins TRBV6-2 or TRBV6-3 to TRBJ2-2, with no clear D. Trimming cost V 2 bases and J 5 bases, with 9 bases left between them. The CDR3 has 14 amino acids. Germline values: CDR1 MNHEY, CDR2 SVGEGT. The chain's CDR3 is CASSYSLRTGELFF. In DNA form, the CDR3 reads TGTGCCAGCAGTTACAGTTTGCGGACCGGGGAGCTGTTTTTT.

The rearrangement uses TRBV10-3 and TRBJ1-5; TRBD1 matches 12 bases. J gave up 5 bases and V 6 bases, and 5 bases lay outside the gene matches. Looked up from germline, CDR1 is ENHRY and CDR2 is SYGVKD. The CDR3 has 15 amino acids. For the CDR3, the DNA is TGTGCCATCAGAGGGGACAGGGGGCAAGATCAGCCCCAGCATTTT. Protein sequence: CAIRGDRGQDQPQHF.

The chain joins TRBV28 to TRBJ1-4; the match to TRBD1 covers 7 bases. CDR1 is MDHEN, CDR2 SYDVKM, per germline. V was clipped by 5 bases and J by 2 bases; unmatched bases: 5. The CDR3 consists of 15 residues. In DNA form, the CDR3 reads TGTGCCAGCAGTCTGGCAGGGGGGACTAATGAAAAACTGTTTTTT. Protein: CASSLAGGTNEKLFF. The variable domain in full, completed from reference TRBV28 and TRBJ1-4, reads DVKVTQSSRYLVKRTGEKVFLECVQDMDHENMFWYRQDPGLGLRLIYFSYDVKMKEKGDIPEGYSVSREKKERFSLILESASTNQTSMYLCASSLAGGTNEKLFFGSGTQLSVL.